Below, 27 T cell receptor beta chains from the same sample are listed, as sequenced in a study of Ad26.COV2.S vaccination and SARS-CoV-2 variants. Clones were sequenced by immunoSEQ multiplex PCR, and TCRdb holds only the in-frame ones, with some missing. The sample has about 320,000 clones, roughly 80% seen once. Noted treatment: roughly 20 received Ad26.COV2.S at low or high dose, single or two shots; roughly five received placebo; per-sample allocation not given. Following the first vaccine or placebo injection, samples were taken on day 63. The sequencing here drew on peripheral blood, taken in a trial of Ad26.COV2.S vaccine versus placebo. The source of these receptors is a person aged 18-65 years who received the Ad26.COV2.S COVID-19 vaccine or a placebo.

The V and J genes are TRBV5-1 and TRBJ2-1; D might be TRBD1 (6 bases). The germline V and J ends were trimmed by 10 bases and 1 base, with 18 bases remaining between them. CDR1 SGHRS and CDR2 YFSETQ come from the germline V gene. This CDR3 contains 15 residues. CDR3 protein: CACTETGISYNEQFF. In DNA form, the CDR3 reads TGCGCCTGTACCGAAACAGGGATATCCTACAATGAGCAGTTCTTC.

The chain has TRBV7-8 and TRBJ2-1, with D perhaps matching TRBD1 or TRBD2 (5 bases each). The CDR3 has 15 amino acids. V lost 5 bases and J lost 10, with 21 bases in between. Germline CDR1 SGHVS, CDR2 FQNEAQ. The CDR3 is CASSPDGGPSGEQFF. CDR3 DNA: TGTGCCAGCAGCCCAGATGGGGGACCAAGCGGCGAGCAGTTCTTC.

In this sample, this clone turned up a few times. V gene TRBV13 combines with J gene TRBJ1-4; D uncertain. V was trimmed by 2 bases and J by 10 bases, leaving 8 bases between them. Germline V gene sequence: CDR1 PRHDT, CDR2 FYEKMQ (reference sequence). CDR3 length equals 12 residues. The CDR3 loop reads CASSLSETKLFF. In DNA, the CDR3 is TGTGCCAGCAGCTTATCTGAGACAAAACTGTTTTTT.

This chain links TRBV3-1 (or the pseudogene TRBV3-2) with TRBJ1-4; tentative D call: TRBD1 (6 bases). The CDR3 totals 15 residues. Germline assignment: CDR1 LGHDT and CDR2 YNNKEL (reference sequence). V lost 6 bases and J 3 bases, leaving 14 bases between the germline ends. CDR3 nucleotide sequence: TGTGCCAGCAGTGCCGGGACATCTCCTAATGAAAAACTGTTTTTT. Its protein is CASSAGTSPNEKLFF.

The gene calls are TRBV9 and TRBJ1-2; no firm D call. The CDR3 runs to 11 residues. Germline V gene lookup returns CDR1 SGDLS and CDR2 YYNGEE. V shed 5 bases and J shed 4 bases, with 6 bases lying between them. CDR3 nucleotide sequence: TGTGCCAGCAGTAGTCTCTATGGCTACACCTTC. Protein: CASSSLYGYTF.

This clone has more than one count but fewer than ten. The CDR3 reads CASSRDGGLNNSPLHF. The CDR3 DNA follows: TGCGCCAGCAGTCGCGATGGGGGGCTCAATAATTCACCCCTCCACTTT. The chain recombines TRBV5-1 with TRBJ1-6, with TRBD1 as a possible D gene (6 bases). Trimming stripped 5 bases from V and 5 bases from J, with 17 bases between. Germline CDR1 SGHRS, CDR2 YFSETQ. The CDR3 contains 16 residues.

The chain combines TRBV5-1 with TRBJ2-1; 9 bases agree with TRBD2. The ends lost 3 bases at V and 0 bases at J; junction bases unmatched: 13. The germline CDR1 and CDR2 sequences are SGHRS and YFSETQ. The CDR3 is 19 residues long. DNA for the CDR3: TGCGCCAGCAGCTACCCCAGAGCGGGGGGTAAAGACTCCTACAATGAGCAGTTCTTC. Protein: CASSYPRAGGKDSYNEQFF.

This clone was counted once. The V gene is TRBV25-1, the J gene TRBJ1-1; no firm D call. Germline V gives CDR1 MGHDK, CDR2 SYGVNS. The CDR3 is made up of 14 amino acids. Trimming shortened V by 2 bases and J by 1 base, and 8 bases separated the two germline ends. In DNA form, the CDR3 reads TGTGCCAGCAGTGAACGGTATACGAACACTGAAGCTTTCTTT. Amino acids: CASSERYTNTEAFF.

CDR3 sequence: CASSIDSVQAATNEKLFF. CDR3 nucleotide sequence: TGTGCCAGTAGTATAGATTCGGTACAGGCTGCAACTAATGAAAAACTGTTTTTT. V usage is TRBV19 and J usage is TRBJ1-4; D is possibly TRBD1 (5 bases). The CDR3 has 18 amino acids. V lost 0 bases, J lost 0 bases, and 14 bases lay in between. Germline V CDR1 and CDR2: LNHDA, SQIVND (reference sequence).

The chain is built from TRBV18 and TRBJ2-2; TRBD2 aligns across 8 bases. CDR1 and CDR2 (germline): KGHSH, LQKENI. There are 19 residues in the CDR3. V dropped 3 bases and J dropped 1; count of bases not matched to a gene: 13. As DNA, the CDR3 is TGTGCCAGCTCACCCAAAAAGCCAGGACTAGCAGAGAACACCGGGGAGCTGTTTTTT. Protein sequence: CASSPKKPGLAENTGELFF.

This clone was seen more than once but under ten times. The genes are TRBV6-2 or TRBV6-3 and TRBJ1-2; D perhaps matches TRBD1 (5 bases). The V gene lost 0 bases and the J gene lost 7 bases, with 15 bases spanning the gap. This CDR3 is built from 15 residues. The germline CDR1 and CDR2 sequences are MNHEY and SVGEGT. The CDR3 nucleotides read TGTGCCAGCAGTTACTCGACGACAGACCCTTTTGGCTACACCTTC. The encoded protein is CASSYSTTDPFGYTF.

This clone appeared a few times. The CDR3 loop is CASSGRALGQVQYEQYF. DNA of the CDR3: TGCGCCAGCAGTGGACGGGCCCTAGGACAAGTCCAATACGAGCAGTACTTC. The chain uses TRBV10-2 and TRBJ2-7; D may be TRBD1 (5 bases). Germline CDR1 WSHSY, CDR2 SAAADI. Trimming pared 4 bases from V and 4 bases from J, leaving 23 bases between. This CDR3 contains 17 residues.

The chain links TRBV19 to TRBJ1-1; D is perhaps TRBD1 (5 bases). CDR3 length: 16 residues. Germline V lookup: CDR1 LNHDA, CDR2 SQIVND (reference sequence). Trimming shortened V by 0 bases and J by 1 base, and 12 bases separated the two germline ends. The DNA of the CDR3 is TGTGCCAGTAGTATAGACGAGTCTACAGGGAACACTGAAGCTTTCTTT. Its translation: CASSIDESTGNTEAFF.

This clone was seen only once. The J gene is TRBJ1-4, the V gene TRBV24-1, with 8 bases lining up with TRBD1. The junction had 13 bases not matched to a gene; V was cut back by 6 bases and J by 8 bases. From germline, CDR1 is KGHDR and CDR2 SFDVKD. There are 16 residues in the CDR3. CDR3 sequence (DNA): TGTGCCACCAGTACCCCTTACCCAGGGGGCGAGGAAAAACTGTTTTTT. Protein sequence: CATSTPYPGGEEKLFF.

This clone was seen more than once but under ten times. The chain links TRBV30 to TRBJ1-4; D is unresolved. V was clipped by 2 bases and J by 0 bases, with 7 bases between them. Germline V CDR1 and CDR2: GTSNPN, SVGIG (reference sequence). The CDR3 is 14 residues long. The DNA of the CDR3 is TGTGCCTGGAGTACGCAGTCAACTAATGAAAAACTGTTTTTT. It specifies CAWSTQSTNEKLFF.

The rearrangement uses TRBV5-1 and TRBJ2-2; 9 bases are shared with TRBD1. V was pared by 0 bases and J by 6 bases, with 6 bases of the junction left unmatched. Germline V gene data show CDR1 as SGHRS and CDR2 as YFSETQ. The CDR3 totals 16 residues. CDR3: CASSLGDREGAGELFF. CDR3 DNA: TGCGCCAGCAGCTTGGGGGACAGGGAAGGGGCCGGGGAGCTGTTTTTT.

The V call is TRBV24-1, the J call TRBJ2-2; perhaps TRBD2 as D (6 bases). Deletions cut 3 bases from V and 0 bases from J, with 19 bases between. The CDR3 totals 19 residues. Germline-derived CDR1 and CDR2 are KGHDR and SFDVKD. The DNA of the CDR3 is TGTGCCACCAGTGATATGGGACTTTTTGGCACGACGAACACCGGGGAGCTGTTTTTT. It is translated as CATSDMGLFGTTNTGELFF.

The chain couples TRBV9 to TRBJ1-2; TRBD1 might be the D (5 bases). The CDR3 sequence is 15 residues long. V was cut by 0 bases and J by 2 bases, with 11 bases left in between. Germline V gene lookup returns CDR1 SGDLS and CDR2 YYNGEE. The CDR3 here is CASSVGGVGNYGYTF. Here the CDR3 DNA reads TGTGCCAGCAGCGTAGGGGGGGTAGGAAACTATGGCTACACCTTC. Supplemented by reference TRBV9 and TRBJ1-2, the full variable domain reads DSGVTQTPKHLITATGQRVTLRCSPRSGDLSVYWYQQSLDQGLQFLIQYYNGEERAKGNILERFSAQQFPDLHSELNLSSLELGDSALYFCASSVGGVGNYGYTFGSGTRLTVV.

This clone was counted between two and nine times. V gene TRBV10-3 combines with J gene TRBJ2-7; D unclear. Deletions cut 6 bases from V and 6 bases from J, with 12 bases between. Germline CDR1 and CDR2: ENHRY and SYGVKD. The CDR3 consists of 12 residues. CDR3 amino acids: CAISTPRAEQYF. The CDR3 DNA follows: TGTGCCATCAGCACCCCCCGTGCCGAGCAGTACTTC.

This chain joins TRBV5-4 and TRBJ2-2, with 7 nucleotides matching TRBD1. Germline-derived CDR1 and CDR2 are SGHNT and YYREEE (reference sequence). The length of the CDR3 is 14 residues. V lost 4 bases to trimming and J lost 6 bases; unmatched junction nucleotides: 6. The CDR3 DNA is TGTGCCAGCAGCCCCGGACAGGCCCCCGGGGAGCTGTTTTTT. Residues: CASSPGQAPGELFF.

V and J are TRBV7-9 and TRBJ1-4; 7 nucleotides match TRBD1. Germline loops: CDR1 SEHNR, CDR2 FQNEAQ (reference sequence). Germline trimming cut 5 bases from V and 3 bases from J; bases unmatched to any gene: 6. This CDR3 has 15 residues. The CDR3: CASSPRQGPNEKLFF. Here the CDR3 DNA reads TGTGCCAGCAGCCCAAGACAGGGCCCTAATGAAAAACTGTTTTTT.

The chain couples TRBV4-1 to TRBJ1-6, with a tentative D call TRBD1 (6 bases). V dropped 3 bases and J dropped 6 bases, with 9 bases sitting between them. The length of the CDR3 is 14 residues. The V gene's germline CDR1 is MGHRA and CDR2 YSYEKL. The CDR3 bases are TGCGCCAGCAGCCACCCAGGGGTTAATTCACCCCTCCACTTT. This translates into CASSHPGVNSPLHF.

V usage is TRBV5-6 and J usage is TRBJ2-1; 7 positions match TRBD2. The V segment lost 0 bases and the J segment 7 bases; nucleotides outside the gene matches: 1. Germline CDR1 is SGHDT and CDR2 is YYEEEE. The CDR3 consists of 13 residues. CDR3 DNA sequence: TGTGCCAGCAGCTTGGCCGGGGGGAATGAGCAGTTCTTC. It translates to CASSLAGGNEQFF.

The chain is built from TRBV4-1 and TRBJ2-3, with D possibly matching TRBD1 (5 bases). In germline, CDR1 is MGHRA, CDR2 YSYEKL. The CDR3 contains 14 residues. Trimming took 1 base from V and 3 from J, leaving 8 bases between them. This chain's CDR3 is CASSQAQGTDTQYF. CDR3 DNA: TGCGCCAGCAGCCAAGCTCAGGGAACAGATACGCAGTATTTT.

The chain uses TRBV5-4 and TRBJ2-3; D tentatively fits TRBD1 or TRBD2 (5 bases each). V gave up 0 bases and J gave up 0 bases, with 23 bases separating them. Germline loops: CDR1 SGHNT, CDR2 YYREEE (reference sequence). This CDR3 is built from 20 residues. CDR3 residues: CASSLGASRGPRSSTDTQYF. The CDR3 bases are TGTGCCAGCAGCTTGGGGGCTTCTCGGGGCCCACGGAGTAGCACAGATACGCAGTATTTT.

In DNA, the CDR3 is TGTGCCAGCAGTGCAGAGTCTGGGGCCAACGTCCTGACTTTC. It codes for CASSAESGANVLTF. This chain joins TRBV2 and TRBJ2-6, with D unclear. Trimming left V 4 bases short and J 1 base short, with 5 bases between. The CDR3 is 14 residues long. Looked up from germline, CDR1 is SNHLY and CDR2 is FYNNEI. The whole variable domain, filled in from reference TRBV2 and TRBJ2-6, reads EPEVTQTPSHQVTQMGQEVILRCVPISNHLYFYWYRQILGQKVEFLVSFYNNEISEKSEIFDDQFSVERPDGSNFTLKIRSTKLEDSAMYFCASSAESGANVLTFGAGSRLTVL.

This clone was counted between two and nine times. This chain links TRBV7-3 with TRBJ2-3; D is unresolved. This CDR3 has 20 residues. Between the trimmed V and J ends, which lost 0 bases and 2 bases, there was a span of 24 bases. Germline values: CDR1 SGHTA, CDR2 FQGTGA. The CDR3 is CASSLTVRLPGPSTTDTQYF. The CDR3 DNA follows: TGTGCCAGCAGCTTAACTGTCAGACTTCCGGGCCCATCAACCACAGATACGCAGTATTTT.